This TCR beta chain was recorded in a study of T cells after yellow fever vaccination. Notes on the study in general: There was a possibility that FACS-sorted repertoires contained abundant clonotypes contaminating from the bulk population. Clonotypes appearing in both CD4 and CD8 compartments existed, and their share was small. Among primary-vaccination clones, most reappeared after the booster, at 95% to 96% for CD4 and 88% for CD8.

5'RACE template switching added a universal primer site and UMIs to TCR cDNA. TCRdb re-called the 5' RACE reads with MiXCR, one entry per CDR3 protein. The table records a few hundred thousand distinct CDR3 sequences, 6.8% of them present only once. In this sample, this clonotype turned up a few times. As yet, its antigen is unknown. The V gene lost 1 base and the J gene lost 9 bases, with 12 bases spanning the gap. The CDR3 is 13 residues long. The germline V gene has CDR1 LGHDT and CDR2 YNNKEL (reference sequence). V gene TRBV3-1 combines with J gene TRBJ1-1; D perhaps matches TRBD1 (5 bases). The TCR originated in a man aged 18 to 30 who received the YFV17D yellow fever vaccine. The input for sequencing was PBMCs, taken approximately 40 days after the first yellow fever vaccination. For the CDR3, the DNA is TGTGCCAGCAGCCAAGTCGGGCGGGGGAAAGCTTTCTTT. Translated, it gives CASSQVGRGKAFF. The full variable domain, in which reference TRBV3-1 and TRBJ1-1 provide the parts outside the CDR3, is DTAVSQTPKYLVTQMGNDKSIKCEQNLGHDTMYWYKQDSKKFLKIMFSYNNKELIINETVPNRFSPKSPDKAHLNLHINSLELGDSAVYFCASSQVGRGKAFFGQGTRLTVV.